This T cell receptor (beta chain) appears in the sequencing data of a study of blood T cells in healthy people across ages. Across the whole study: The template switching approach captured approximately one barcoded beta molecule for every two T cells.

The study's findings and limits: The fall in TCR beta diversity per million T cells was roughly linear with age. The study found TCR beta diversity correlated strongly with naive T cell percentage.

Primed by a sample-barcoded 5' primer and a J-beta primer mix, a second PCR proceeded for roughly 7 to 12 cycles. CDR3-containing paired-end reads numbered at least 2.5 million in each sample. TCRdb ran MiXCR on the 5' RACE reads and lists one entry per CDR3 protein. The repertoire has approximately 1.5 million distinct CDR3 sequences, about 31% of them found once; the top ten carry 10% to 12%. At least ten counts were recorded for this clonotype. Its target is not known. V gave up 4 bases and J gave up 8 bases; unmatched junction bases: 18. CDR3 length equals 18 residues. The TCR comes from a woman in her thirties in good health. V and J are TRBV12-3 or TRBV12-4 and TRBJ2-1, with 9 bases identical to TRBD2. The specimen was blood. CDR3 nucleotide sequence: TGTGCCAGCAGTTCTCCCCTTGAAGGCGGGGGGGCAATATATGAGCAGTTCTTC. It specifies CASSSPLEGGGAIYEQFF.